These T cell receptor beta chains were read from a single sample in a study of cytotoxic CD8 clonotypes in ibrutinib-treated CLL. Produced via immunoSEQ multiplex PCR; TCRdb's table is partial and in-frame only. The sample consists of 76,000 or so clones, over 80% of them appearing once. The sequences come from PBMCs, collected after 24 months of ibrutinib treatment. These receptors were obtained from a human donor with chronic lymphocytic leukemia. CDR3s include the opening cysteine and the closing phenylalanine or tryptophan. A D gene is named only where the DNA matches it firmly. Not every row has a clone size; where given, it reads once, few, many or a size class.

J gene | V gene | D gene | clone size | CDR3 DNA | CDR3 protein
TRBJ2-3 | TRBV9 | TRBD2 | . | TGTGCCAGCAGCGTAGGGGTAGCGGGAGCGACAGATACGCAGTATTTT | CASSVGVAGATDTQYF
TRBJ2-7 | TRBV19 | . | . | TGTGCCAGTAGTATAGATAACCGACGCCCTACCTACGAGCAGTACTTC | CASSIDNRRPTYEQYF
TRBJ1-2 | TRBV5-1 | TRBD1 | . | TGCGCCAGCAGCCCCTACGAGGCGGGACAGCCACCTCTGTATGGCTACACCTTC | CASSPYEAGQPPLYGYTF
TRBJ2-4 | TRBV28 | TRBD2 | once | TGTGCCAGCAGGGGGGGGAACATTCAGTACTTC | CASRGGNIQYF
TRBJ2-1 | TRBV30 | TRBD2 | . | TGTGCCTGGAGGGGGGACACAGTGGGTGGACGAGCGGGAGTAACTTACAATGAGCAGTTCTTC | CAWRGDTVGGRAGVTYNEQFF
TRBJ2-6 | TRBV5-1 | . | . | TGCGCCAGCAGCTTGGTAGGCGGGGTCATGGGGTCTGGGGCCAACGTCCTGACTTTC | CASSLVGGVMGSGANVLTF
TRBJ1-1 | TRBV2 | . | . | TGTGCCAGCACCGGGGACAAGAACACTGAAGCTTTCTTT | CASTGDKNTEAFF
TRBJ2-7 | TRBV4-2 | . | . | TGTGCCAGCAGCCAAGGGACAACGCGCTACGAGCAGTACTTC | CASSQGTTRYEQYF
TRBJ2-7 | TRBV19 | TRBD1 | . | TGTGCCAGTAGTGTCCTTACAGGGGGCGAGCAGTACTTC | CASSVLTGGEQYF
TRBJ2-4 | TRBV7-2 | . | few | TGTGCCAGCAGCGCCACCCGGACAGTATCTGGAAACATTCAGTACTTC | CASSATRTVSGNIQYF
TRBJ2-7 | TRBV5-4 | TRBD2 | once | TGTGCCAGCAGCTTGGAGCCTAGCGGGATAGGGTACGAGCAGTACTTC | CASSLEPSGIGYEQYF
TRBJ1-1 | TRBV7-6 | . | . | TGTGCCAGCAGCCCGACAGGAATTGAGAACACTGAAGCTTTCTTT | CASSPTGIENTEAFF
TRBJ1-2 | TRBV7-2 | . | . | TGTGCCAGCAGCTTACCCGGGCCAAGTCTGGGTACGGGTATCGGCTACACCTTC | CASSLPGPSLGTGIGYTF
TRBJ2-1 | TRBV6-5 | TRBD1 | . | TGTGCCAGCAGTTACTCACCGGGACAGGGGCTAAGTGAGCAGTTCTTC | CASSYSPGQGLSEQFF
TRBJ2-2 | TRBV6-1 | . | . | TGTGCCATCTCTGGCCTCACCGGGGAGCTGTTTTTT | CAISGLTGELFF
TRBJ2-7 | TRBV6-1 | TRBD2 | . | TGTGCCAGCAGTGAGGTAGCGGGGGACGAGCAGTACTTC | CASSEVAGDEQYF
TRBJ1-4 | TRBV18 | TRBD1 | once | TGTGCCAGCTCACTGGACAGGGTTGGAACTAATGAAAAACTGTTTTTT | CASSLDRVGTNEKLFF
TRBJ2-7 | TRBV5-6 | . | . | TGTGCCAGCAGCTTGCCCGGGATATACGAGCAGTACTTC | CASSLPGIYEQYF
TRBJ2-7 | TRBV28 | . | once | TGTGCCAGCACCCCCTGGGAACAGGGAATACACGAGCAGTACTTC | CASTPWEQGIHEQYF
TRBJ2-7 | TRBV18 | . | . | TGTGCCAGCTCATCCGGGACGGGATTGGGGGAGCAGTACTTC | CASSSGTGLGEQYF
TRBJ1-1 | TRBV18 | . | once | TGTGCCAGCTCACCGCTAGGAGGGGGTTGGGCTGAAGCTTTCTTT | CASSPLGGGWAEAFF
TRBJ2-1 | TRBV27 | TRBD1 | . | TGTGCCAGCAGTTCAGGGGGCGCATACAATGAGCAGTTCTTC | CASSSGGAYNEQFF
TRBJ1-5 | TRBV2 | . | few | TGTGCCAGCAGTAGACTGAACAGAGATCAGCCCCAGCATTTT | CASSRLNRDQPQHF
TRBJ1-1 | TRBV5-4 | . | . | TGTGCCAGCAGCCCGTATCCGATCACTGAAGCTTTCTTT | CASSPYPITEAFF
TRBJ2-1 | TRBV2 | . | . | TGTGCCAGCAGTCAGGACTCCCTAGACGACAATGAGCAGTTCTTC | CASSQDSLDDNEQFF
TRBJ2-2 | TRBV7-2 | . | . | TGTGCCAGCAGGAACAGGGCCAACACCGGGGAGCTGTTTTTT | CASRNRANTGELFF
TRBJ2-6 | TRBV2 | . | . | TGTGCCAGCAGCCGGACATTTCCGAGCTCTGGGGCCAACGTCCTGACTTTC | CASSRTFPSSGANVLTF
TRBJ1-4 | TRBV28 | TRBD1 | once | TGTGCCAGCAGTTCCCACAGGGGGAAACTGTTTTTT | CASSSHRGKLFF
TRBJ1-3 | TRBV5-6 | . | . | TGTGCCAGCAGCTTGGTGGGTGCAAACACCATATATTTT | CASSLVGANTIYF
TRBJ2-1 | TRBV6-6 | TRBD2 | . | TGTGCCAGCAGTTACGGGAGTACTAGCGGACAGACTGAGCAGTTCTTC | CASSYGSTSGQTEQFF
TRBJ2-7 | TRBV6-5 | . | once | TGTGCCAGCAGTTACCCCGGGACACGGACGTGCGAGCAGTACTTC | CASSYPGTRTCEQYF
TRBJ2-5 | TRBV4-2 | . | . | TGTGCCAGCAGCCAAGAAGGTTGGCCCAAACAAGAGACCCAGTACTTC | CASSQEGWPKQETQYF
TRBJ1-3 | TRBV29-1 | TRBD1 | . | TGCAGCGTCGGACAGGGGGGGACGCACACCATATATTTT | CSVGQGGTHTIYF
TRBJ2-5 | TRBV19 | TRBD1 | . | TGTGCCAGTAGTATAGCCGTGACAGGGGCGGTTGAGACCCAGTACTTC | CASSIAVTGAVETQYF
TRBJ2-7 | TRBV9 | TRBD2 | . | TGTGCCAGCAGCGCCTCCGGGACTAGCGGAGTCGAGCAGTACTTC | CASSASGTSGVEQYF
TRBJ2-7 | TRBV6-5 | . | . | TGTGCCAGCAGTCCCCAAGGCTACGAGCAGTACTTC | CASSPQGYEQYF
TRBJ1-1 | TRBV28 | . | . | TGTGCCAGCAGACCCACAGGGACTTACACTGAAGCTTTCTTT | CASRPTGTYTEAFF
TRBJ2-3 | TRBV7-3 | . | . | TGTGCCAGCAGCTTACAGGGAGCCCTCACAGATACGCAGTATTTT | CASSLQGALTDTQYF
TRBJ2-1 | TRBV18 | . | once | TGTGCCAGCTCCGGCGCGACAGTGGGTCTGCCGTTCTTC | CASSGATVGLPFF
TRBJ2-7 | TRBV13 | . | . | TGTGCCAGCAGCTTCCGCTACGAGCAGTACTTC | CASSFRYEQYF
TRBJ1-2 | TRBV28 | . | . | TGTGCCATCTCAAAGCGCGGGGTCATCACTTTACTTGGCTACACCTTC | CAISKRGVITLLGYTF
TRBJ2-7 | TRBV7-2 | TRBD1 | few | TGTGCCAGCAGCTTTGAATCCGGGACAGGGTACTACGAGCAGTACTTC | CASSFESGTGYYEQYF
TRBJ2-2 | TRBV6-1 | . | . | TGTGCCAGCAGTGACCTCCTAAACACCGGGGAGCTGTTTTTT | CASSDLLNTGELFF
TRBJ1-5 | TRBV2 | . | . | TGTGCCAGCAGTGTGGGCAGAGAATATCAGCCCCAGCATTTT | CASSVGREYQPQHF
TRBJ2-1 | TRBV28 | TRBD2 | . | TGTGCCAGCAGTTTTGAGGGAGGGCGTGGGCAGTTCTTC | CASSFEGGRGQFF
TRBJ2-7 | TRBV6-5 | . | . | TGTGCCAGCAGTTACGACTACTACGAGCAGTACTTC | CASSYDYYEQYF
TRBJ2-7 | TRBV5-6 | . | . | TGTGCCAGCAGCTTGGCGGGTAAAGGGCATCATCCAAACGAGCAGTACTTC | CASSLAGKGHHPNEQYF
TRBJ2-1 | TRBV11-2 | TRBD2 | . | TGTGCCAGCAGCTTATACGGGAGGGCCTTCAATGAGCAGTTCTTC | CASSLYGRAFNEQFF
TRBJ2-1 | TRBV7-2 | TRBD1 | . | TGTGCCAGCAGCTTAGTGGGTCAGGGGGCGGATGAGCAGTTCTTC | CASSLVGQGADEQFF
TRBJ2-5 | TRBV7-3 | TRBD2 | . | TGTGCCAGCAGCTTACTTCCAGCGGGAGTTGAGACCCAGTACTTC | CASSLLPAGVETQYF
TRBJ2-7 | TRBV5-4 | TRBD2 | . | TGTGCCAGCAGCCCAGGGACTAGCGGGAAAATATACGAGCAGTACTTC | CASSPGTSGKIYEQYF
TRBJ2-1 | TRBV5-1 | . | once | TGCGCCAGCGCTAGAAGGGGCGTCCAAGTGGATGAGCAGTTCTTC | CASARRGVQVDEQFF